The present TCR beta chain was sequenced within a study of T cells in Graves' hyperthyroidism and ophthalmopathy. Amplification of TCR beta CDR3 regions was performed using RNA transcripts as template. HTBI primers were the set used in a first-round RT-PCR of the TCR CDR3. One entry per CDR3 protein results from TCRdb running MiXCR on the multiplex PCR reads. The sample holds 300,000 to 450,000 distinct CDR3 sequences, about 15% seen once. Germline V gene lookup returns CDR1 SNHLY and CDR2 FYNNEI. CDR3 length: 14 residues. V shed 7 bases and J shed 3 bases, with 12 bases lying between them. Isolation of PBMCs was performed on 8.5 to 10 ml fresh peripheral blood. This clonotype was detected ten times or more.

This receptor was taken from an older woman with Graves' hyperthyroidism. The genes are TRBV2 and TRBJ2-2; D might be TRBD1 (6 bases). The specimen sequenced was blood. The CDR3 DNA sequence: TGTGCCAGCATTAGGGACACGCACACCGGGGAGCTGTTTTTT. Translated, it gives CASIRDTHTGELFF.